One and the same sample provided the 27 T cell receptor beta chains below, sequenced in a study of CD8 T cells in Susac syndrome. The RNA input was about 0.5 to 1 ug, and it was reverse transcribed with random hexamers. MiXCR, applied by TCRdb to the immunoSEQ multiplex PCR reads, yields one record per CDR3 protein. Seen here are about 180,000 distinct CDR3 sequences, 85% to 95% observed once, and the top ten hold less than 0.2%. Sequencing was carried out using CD8+ T cells from PBMCs. These receptors all come from a human donor with multiple sclerosis.

The chain uses TRBV19 and TRBJ2-7; D unclear. Between the trimmed V and J ends, which lost 4 bases and 3 bases, there was a span of 10 bases. Germline V lookup: CDR1 LNHDA, CDR2 SQIVND (reference sequence). The CDR3 has 13 amino acids. Written as DNA, the CDR3 is TGTGCCAGTAGTACTGGTGGGGACTACGAGCAGTACTTC. Translating it yields CASSTGGDYEQYF. Full variable domain (missing parts from reference TRBV19 and TRBJ2-7): DGGITQSPKYLFRKEGQNVTLSCEQNLNHDAMYWYRQDPGQGLRLIYYSQIVNDFQKGDIAEGYSVSREKKESFPLTVTSAQKNPTAFYLCASSTGGDYEQYFGPGTRLTVT.

The chain combines TRBV12-3 or TRBV12-4 with TRBJ2-7; D perhaps matches TRBD2 (6 bases). This CDR3 is 14 amino acids long. V lost 6 bases and J lost 6, with 18 bases in between. CDR3: CASSPTGEALEQYF. As DNA, the CDR3 is TGTGCCAGCAGCCCTACGGGAGAAGCTCTCGAGCAGTACTTC.

The chain combines TRBV7-9 with TRBJ1-5; a possible D gene is TRBD1 (6 bases). In germline, CDR1 is SEHNR, CDR2 FQNEAQ (reference sequence). The CDR3 covers 17 residues. The V end was cut by 3 bases, the J end by 0 bases, with 15 bases between. CDR3: CASSFGFGQYSNQPQHF. The CDR3 nucleotides read TGTGCCAGCAGCTTCGGGTTCGGACAGTATAGCAATCAGCCCCAGCATTTT.

The V gene is TRBV4-1, the J gene TRBJ2-3; 7 nucleotides line up with TRBD1. This CDR3 is built from 16 residues. CDR1 is MGHRA, CDR2 YSYEKL, per germline. V shed 1 base and J 2 bases; nucleotides not matched to a gene: 6. Here the CDR3 reads CASSQVGTDNTDTQYF. Written as DNA, the CDR3 is TGCGCCAGCAGCCAAGTCGGGACAGACAACACAGATACGCAGTATTTT.

This sequence joins TRBV15 and TRBJ2-7; maybe TRBD1 (5 bases). CDR3 length: 13 residues. Trimming shortened V by 5 bases and J by 3 bases, and 11 bases separated the two germline ends. CDR1 and CDR2 from the germline V gene are LNHNV and YYDKDF (reference sequence). DNA for the CDR3: TGTGCCACCAGCCCCTCCAGGGTCTACGAGCAGTACTTC. Encoded protein: CATSPSRVYEQYF.

The CDR3, as DNA: TGTGCCAGCAGCCTGGGGAAGGTATACAATGAGCAGTTCTTC. It codes for CASSLGKVYNEQFF. V and J are TRBV5-6 and TRBJ2-1; no reliable D call. The CDR3 is 14 amino acids. Trimming cost V 4 bases and J 4 bases, with 12 bases left between them. The germline V gene has CDR1 SGHDT and CDR2 YYEEEE. Complete variable domain (other parts from reference TRBV5-6 and TRBJ2-1): DAGVTQSPTHLIKTRGQQVTLRCSPKSGHDTVSWYQQALGQGPQFIFQYYEEEERQRGNFPDRFSGHQFPNYSSELNVNALLLGDSALYLCASSLGKVYNEQFFGPGTRLTVL.

This clonotype was counted a few times. The chain is built from TRBV7-8 and TRBJ2-1; 10 bases map to TRBD1. This CDR3 is 17 amino acids long. The ends lost 4 bases at V and 5 bases at J; junction bases unmatched: 11. Germline-derived CDR1 and CDR2 are SGHVS and FQNEAQ. The chain's CDR3 is CASSSYLFGTGDNEQFF. CDR3 bases: TGTGCCAGCAGCTCGTACCTCTTCGGGACAGGGGACAATGAGCAGTTCTTC.

Here the CDR3 reads CASSLRLARGTDTQYF. The CDR3 DNA sequence: TGTGCCAGCAGCCTCCGACTAGCGAGGGGCACAGATACGCAGTATTTT. The chain links TRBV7-2 to TRBJ2-3; 8 bases match TRBD2. V lost 5 bases, J lost 1 base, and 8 bases stayed unmatched. The CDR3 is 16 amino acids. Germline-derived CDR1 and CDR2 are SGHTA and FQGNSA. The full variable domain, its missing parts supplied by reference TRBV7-2 and TRBJ2-3, is GAGVSQSPSNKVTEKGKDVELRCDPISGHTALYWYRQSLGQGLEFLIYFQGNSAPDKSGLPSDRFSAERTGGSVSTLTIQRTQQEDSAVYLCASSLRLARGTDTQYFGPGTRLTVL.

The chain uses TRBV4-1 and TRBJ1-1; the D is unclear. The CDR3 is 15 amino acids. The germline V and J ends were trimmed by 1 base and 10 bases, with 19 bases remaining between them. Germline CDR1 MGHRA, CDR2 YSYEKL. The CDR3 nucleotides read TGCGCCAGCAGCCAAGGAAAGTCTGGTACGTTGGGAGCTTTCTTT. This sequence encodes CASSQGKSGTLGAFF.

V is TRBV27 and J is TRBJ1-2, with a tentative D call TRBD1 (5 bases). Germline CDR1 is MNHEY and CDR2 is SMNVEV (reference sequence). The CDR3 spans 13 residues. V lost 2 bases and J 6 bases, leaving 10 bases between the germline ends. Here the CDR3 DNA reads TGTGCCAGCAGTTTAACAGGCAGGCATGGCTACACCTTC. Translating gives CASSLTGRHGYTF.

Written as DNA, the CDR3 is TGCAGCGTTCGGGCAACTAATGAAAAACTGTTTTTT. Encoded protein: CSVRATNEKLFF. The rearrangement links TRBV29-1 to TRBJ1-4; no reliable D call. This CDR3 has 12 amino acids. Germline V gene sequence: CDR1 SQVTM, CDR2 ANQGSEA. V lost 5 bases to trimming and J lost 0 bases, with 4 bases between them.

This clonotype was detected only once. The CDR3 sequence: CASSLMVAGLNEQFF. In nucleotides, the CDR3 is TGTGCCAGCAGTTTGATGGTAGCGGGGCTCAATGAGCAGTTCTTC. This chain uses TRBV27 with TRBJ2-1, with TRBD2 matching over 8 bases. V trimming: 3 bases; J trimming: 6 bases; junction bases outside the gene matches: 7. Germline CDR1 MNHEY, CDR2 SMNVEV (reference sequence). CDR3 size: 15 residues.

This sequence joins TRBV12-3 or TRBV12-4 and TRBJ2-5; D is undetermined. There are 12 residues in the CDR3. V lost 3 bases and J 4 bases, leaving 6 bases between the germline ends. The CDR3, as DNA: TGTGCCAGCAGTTTCTATTTAGAGACCCAGTACTTC. This encodes CASSFYLETQYF.

This clonotype was recorded a few times. The CDR3 here is CSVVGGNTEAFF. CDR3 nucleotide sequence: TGCAGCGTTGTAGGCGGGAACACTGAAGCTTTCTTT. The chain links TRBV29-1 to TRBJ1-1; D gene uncertain. This CDR3 comprises 12 residues. From germline, CDR1 is SQVTM and CDR2 ANQGSEA. V was trimmed by 4 bases and J by 1 base, leaving 7 bases between them.

V is TRBV12-5 and J is TRBJ2-1; no firm D call. V was cut by 6 bases and J by 0 bases, with 6 bases left in between. The germline gives CDR1 LGHNT, CDR2 FRNRAP. This CDR3 has 13 amino acids. In DNA, the CDR3 is TGTGCTAGTGGCCCTAGCTCCTACAATGAGCAGTTCTTC. It translates to CASGPSSYNEQFF.

The rearrangement uses TRBV6-5 and TRBJ1-2, with D uncertain. This CDR3 has 14 residues. With 2 bases removed from V and 7 bases from J, the gap between germline ends came to 14 bases. The germline V gene has CDR1 MNHEY and CDR2 SVGAGI. CDR3 coding DNA: TGTGCCAGCAGTTACATCGAAGGAGCCCTTGGCTACACCTTC. Translating it yields CASSYIEGALGYTF.

V usage is TRBV9 and J usage is TRBJ1-2; D remains ambiguous. V was shortened by 7 bases and J by 7 bases, with 20 bases between the two germline ends. Germline CDR1 is SGDLS and CDR2 is YYNGEE. This CDR3 spans 14 amino acids. The DNA of the CDR3 is TGTGCCAGCGGCTCGGGGAGGGATATAAGTGGCTACACCTTC. Protein: CASGSGRDISGYTF.

The V and J genes are TRBV28 and TRBJ2-1; D gene ambiguous. The CDR3 runs 15 residues. Germline V gives CDR1 MDHEN, CDR2 SYDVKM. Trimming took 2 bases from V and 5 from J, leaving 13 bases between them. The CDR3 DNA is TGTGCCAGCAGTTTAGGGGATCGACCACACAATGAGCAGTTCTTC. Translation: CASSLGDRPHNEQFF.

V gene TRBV7-9 combines with J gene TRBJ2-1; 10 nucleotides agree with TRBD2. Losses at the gene ends were 4 bases for V and 3 bases for J; bases not matched to a gene: 9. This CDR3 region has 17 residues. Germline V gene lookup returns CDR1 SEHNR and CDR2 FQNEAQ (reference sequence). The CDR3 loop reads CASSSRRLAGNYNEQFF. The CDR3 DNA is TGTGCCAGCAGCTCCAGAAGACTAGCGGGTAACTACAATGAGCAGTTCTTC. Full variable domain (outside the CDR3, taken from reference TRBV7-9 and TRBJ2-1): DTGVSQNPRHKITKRGQNVTFRCDPISEHNRLYWYRQTLGQGPEFLTYFQNEAQLEKSRLLSDRFSAERPKGSFSTLEIQRTEQGDSAMYLCASSSRRLAGNYNEQFFGPGTRLTVL.

V and J are TRBV9 and TRBJ2-1; no clear D gene. The germline gives CDR1 SGDLS, CDR2 YYNGEE. With 4 bases removed from V and 8 bases from J, the gap between germline ends came to 19 bases. CDR3 size: 15 residues. The CDR3 protein is CASSSRASTPDEQFF. DNA of the CDR3: TGTGCCAGCAGCTCCCGGGCCTCGACCCCCGATGAGCAGTTCTTC.

The chain carries TRBV29-1 and TRBJ1-1; D remains ambiguous. Germline lookup yields CDR1 SQVTM and CDR2 ANQGSEA. Trimming pared 4 bases from V and 5 bases from J, leaving 11 bases between. The length of the CDR3 is 12 residues. CDR3 sequence (DNA): TGCAGCGTTGGTGAAGGGAGGACTGAAGCTTTCTTT. Translating gives CSVGEGRTEAFF. Supplemented by reference TRBV29-1 and TRBJ1-1, the full variable domain reads SAVISQKPSRDICQRGTSLTIQCQVDSQVTMMFWYRQQPGQSLTLIATANQGSEATYESGFVIDKFPISRPNLTFSTLTVSNMSPEDSSIYLCSVGEGRTEAFFGQGTRLTVV.

The chain is built from TRBV4-1 and TRBJ2-1; D unresolved. The ends were cut back, 4 bases at V and 5 bases at J, with 21 bases in the middle. CDR1 MGHRA and CDR2 YSYEKL come from the germline V gene. The CDR3 runs 17 residues. CDR3 DNA: TGCGCCAGCAGCCCCGAAGCTTTTACCCGGGCCAACAATGAGCAGTTCTTC. Residues: CASSPEAFTRANNEQFF.

The chain couples TRBV7-9 to TRBJ1-2, with 11 bases aligning to TRBD1. Germline V gene lookup returns CDR1 SEHNR and CDR2 FQNEAQ (reference sequence). The CDR3 totals 12 residues. The ends lost 4 bases at V and 11 bases at J; junction bases unmatched: 3. CDR3 bases: TGTGCCAGCAGCTCGGACAGGGGGCGTTACACCTTC. This gives the protein CASSSDRGRYTF.

This clonotype appeared a single time. This chain connects TRBV20-1 to TRBJ2-7, with 8 bases matching TRBD1. The CDR3 sequence is 15 residues long. V was pared by 0 bases and J by 0 bases, with 4 bases of the junction left unmatched. Germline CDR1 and CDR2: DFQATT and SNEGSKA (reference sequence). CDR3 protein: CSAREDRAPSYEQYF. CDR3 bases: TGCAGTGCTAGAGAGGACAGGGCCCCCTCCTACGAGCAGTACTTC.

V gene TRBV15 combines with J gene TRBJ2-7, with D maybe TRBD2 (5 bases). Germline V CDR1 and CDR2: LNHNV, YYDKDF (reference sequence). The V end lost 4 bases, the J end lost 0 bases, and 10 bases lay between the germline ends. The CDR3 sequence is 14 residues long. In nucleotides, the CDR3 is TGTGCCACCAGCATGGCGGGTGACTCCTACGAGCAGTACTTC. Translation: CATSMAGDSYEQYF.

V is TRBV7-9 and J is TRBJ2-7; 7 bases are a match to TRBD1. The J segment lost 7 bases and the V segment lost 4 bases, leaving 10 bases of the junction unmatched. This CDR3 comprises 14 residues. Germline CDR1 SEHNR, CDR2 FQNEAQ (reference sequence). The CDR3 here is CASSSRTGMGEQYF. DNA of the CDR3: TGTGCCAGCAGCTCCCGGACAGGTATGGGGGAGCAGTACTTC.

The rearrangement links TRBV6-6 to TRBJ2-7; no clear D. The V end lost 0 bases, the J end lost 2 bases, and 8 bases lay between the germline ends. The CDR3 extends over 14 amino acids. Germline loops: CDR1 MNHNY, CDR2 SVGAGI (reference sequence). The CDR3 coding sequence is TGTGCCAGCAGTTACTCGAGCGACACCTACGAGCAGTACTTC. It is translated as CASSYSSDTYEQYF.